The 18 T cell receptor beta chains below come from one sample, sequenced in a study of control samples from healthy donors and cancer patients. Generated by immunoSEQ multiplex PCR, the TCRdb table keeps only in-frame clones and is missing some. The table records around 150,000 clones, roughly 90% of them present only once. The sequenced sample consisted of blood. The receptors shown here come from a man under 40 in good health.

The CDR3 is CASLRTSGSNEQFF. The CDR3 region has the DNA TGTGCCAGCTTAAGGACTAGCGGGAGCAATGAGCAGTTCTTC. The chain links TRBV5-5 to TRBJ2-1; TRBD2 matches at 13 bases. Trimming at V came to 7 bases and at J to 6 bases, leaving 4 bases not matched to a gene. Germline-derived CDR1 and CDR2 are SGHKS and YYEKEE (reference sequence). CDR3 length: 14 residues.

CDR3 loop: CASSHGGAWDTQYF. The CDR3 DNA follows: TGCGCCAGCAGCCACGGGGGGGCTTGGGATACGCAGTATTTT. The chain joins TRBV5-1 to TRBJ2-3, with 8 nucleotides matching TRBD2. This CDR3 region has 14 residues. The J segment lost 6 bases and the V segment lost 4 bases, leaving 7 bases of the junction unmatched. Germline V lookup: CDR1 SGHRS, CDR2 YFSETQ. Using reference TRBV5-1 and TRBJ2-3 for the parts outside the CDR3, the full variable domain is KAGVTQTPRYLIKTRGQQVTLSCSPISGHRSVSWYQQTPGQGLQFLFEYFSETQRNKGNFPGRFSGRQFSNSRSEMNVSTLELGDSALYLCASSHGGAWDTQYFGPGTRLTVL.

The rearrangement links TRBV6-5 to TRBJ1-1; D unresolved. CDR3 length: 11 residues. CDR1 and CDR2 from the germline V gene are MNHEY and SVGAGI. Trimming removed 8 bases at V and 5 bases at J, with 9 bases between. Here the CDR3 DNA reads TGTGCCAGCCAAATGGGGACTGAAGCTTTCTTT. Protein: CASQMGTEAFF.

This clone was counted a single time. The chain couples TRBV2 to TRBJ1-2; a weak D match, TRBD1 (5 bases). V was shortened by 4 bases and J by 7 bases, with 22 bases between the two germline ends. The CDR3 covers 16 residues. Germline V lookup: CDR1 SNHLY, CDR2 FYNNEI. The DNA for the CDR3 is TGTGCCAGCAGTGTCAGCCGGGACCAACTAGCGGGTGGCTACACCTTC. Amino acids: CASSVSRDQLAGGYTF.

Only one count was recorded for this clone. The rearrangement joins TRBV25-1 to TRBJ1-1; D is perhaps TRBD1 (5 bases). V was clipped by 7 bases and J by 4 bases, with 10 bases between them. The germline V gene encodes CDR1 MGHDK and CDR2 SYGVNS. The CDR3 contains 12 residues. CDR3: CASTGGSTEAFF. For the CDR3, the DNA is TGTGCCAGCACGGGGGGTAGCACTGAAGCTTTCTTT.

V is TRBV5-8 and J is TRBJ2-2; the match to TRBD1 covers 8 bases. The CDR3 is 15 amino acids. The junction had 5 bases not matched to a gene; V was cut back by 4 bases and J by 3 bases. Germline lookup yields CDR1 SGHTS and CDR2 YDEGEE. The CDR3 loop is CASSIATGDTGELFF. The DNA of the CDR3 is TGTGCCAGCAGCATTGCGACAGGGGACACCGGGGAGCTGTTTTTT.

This chain connects TRBV28 to TRBJ2-7; possibly TRBD1 or TRBD2 for D (5 bases each). The germline V and J ends were trimmed by 10 bases and 7 bases, with 17 bases remaining between them. The CDR3 covers 12 residues. From germline, CDR1 is MDHEN and CDR2 SYDVKM. DNA of the CDR3: TGTGCCACCTGGGACCACCGGTGGGAGCAGTACTTC. This translates into CATWDHRWEQYF. The full variable domain, rest sourced from reference TRBV28 and TRBJ2-7, is DVKVTQSSRYLVKRTGEKVFLECVQDMDHENMFWYRQDPGLGLRLIYFSYDVKMKEKGDIPEGYSVSREKKERFSLILESASTNQTSMYLCATWDHRWEQYFGPGTRLTVT.

The chain uses TRBV7-3 and TRBJ2-6; tentatively, D is TRBD2 (5 bases). The germline CDR1 and CDR2 sequences are SGHTA and FQGTGA. With 8 bases removed from V and 0 bases from J, the gap between germline ends came to 5 bases. The CDR3 extends over 13 amino acids. CDR3 loop: CASGSSGANVLTF. Here the CDR3 DNA reads TGTGCCAGCGGGAGCTCTGGGGCCAACGTCCTGACTTTC.

The gene calls are TRBV2 and TRBJ2-1, with 11 bases fitting TRBD2. The CDR3 is 15 residues long. V was clipped by 8 bases and J by 4 bases; unmatched bases: 7. CDR1 SNHLY and CDR2 FYNNEI come from the germline V gene. In nucleotides, the CDR3 is TGTGCCAGCTCTCAGGGACTAGCGGAATACAATGAGCAGTTCTTC. This sequence encodes CASSQGLAEYNEQFF. Full variable domain (missing parts from reference TRBV2 and TRBJ2-1): EPEVTQTPSHQVTQMGQEVILRCVPISNHLYFYWYRQILGQKVEFLVSFYNNEISEKSEIFDDQFSVERPDGSNFTLKIRSTKLEDSAMYFCASSQGLAEYNEQFFGPGTRLTVL.

This chain links TRBV7-9 with TRBJ2-7; no reliable D call. Germline lookup yields CDR1 SEHNR and CDR2 FQNEAQ (reference sequence). The V gene lost 3 bases and the J gene lost 5 bases, with 5 bases spanning the gap. This CDR3 has 11 residues. The CDR3 region is CASSFHHEQYF. CDR3 DNA: TGTGCCAGCAGCTTTCACCACGAGCAGTACTTC.

This clone was observed at least ten times. CDR3: CSVEGDLGGYEQYF. The CDR3 nucleotides read TGCAGCGTTGAAGGGGACCTGGGGGGCTACGAGCAGTACTTC. J is TRBJ2-7 and V is TRBV29-1; TRBD2 might be the D (6 bases). The length of the CDR3 is 14 residues. V gave up 1 base and J gave up 3 bases, with 13 bases separating them. Germline V gives CDR1 SQVTM, CDR2 ANQGSEA.

The gene calls are TRBV6-2 or TRBV6-3 and TRBJ2-7; D not resolved. V lost 1 base and J 2 bases, leaving 12 bases between the germline ends. From germline, CDR1 is MNHEY and CDR2 SVGEGT. The CDR3 contains 15 residues. CDR3 amino acids: CASSYYSSATYEQYF. In DNA, the CDR3 is TGTGCCAGCAGTTACTATTCCAGCGCAACCTACGAGCAGTACTTC.

The chain employs TRBV6-1 and TRBJ2-7; the match to TRBD1 covers 9 bases. V lost 2 bases to trimming and J lost 6 bases; unmatched junction nucleotides: 5. There are 14 residues in the CDR3. The germline V gene has CDR1 MNHNS and CDR2 SASEGT. This CDR3 is CASSEITGGAEQYF. As DNA, the CDR3 is TGTGCCAGCAGTGAAATAACAGGGGGCGCCGAGCAGTACTTC.

The chain employs TRBV13 and TRBJ1-4, with D possibly being TRBD1 (6 bases). The V end was cut by 5 bases, the J end by 3 bases, with 13 bases between. Per the germline V gene, CDR1 is PRHDT and CDR2 is FYEKMQ (reference sequence). The length of the CDR3 is 15 residues. This chain's CDR3 is CASSPEKGANEKLFF. The DNA of the CDR3 is TGTGCCAGCAGCCCCGAGAAGGGGGCTAATGAAAAACTGTTTTTT.

This clone was seen only a few times. The gene calls are TRBV6-4 and TRBJ2-6, with TRBD1 as a possible D gene (5 bases). Trimming left V 4 bases short and J 0 bases short, with 7 bases between. Germline loops: CDR1 MRHNA, CDR2 SNTAGT. The CDR3 spans 15 residues. The CDR3 is CASSADSSGANVLTF. As DNA, the CDR3 is TGTGCCAGCAGTGCCGACAGCTCTGGGGCCAACGTCCTGACTTTC.

The chain employs TRBV5-1 and TRBJ1-5; weak D call: TRBD1 (5 bases). The germline gives CDR1 SGHRS, CDR2 YFSETQ. The CDR3 runs to 14 residues. Trimming pared 3 bases from V and 2 bases from J, leaving 9 bases between. The CDR3 spells CASSSDSRNQPQHF. CDR3 DNA: TGCGCCAGCAGCTCAGACAGTCGCAATCAGCCCCAGCATTTT.

In this sample, this clone turned up once. The chain uses TRBV6-1 and TRBJ2-1; 7 nucleotides match TRBD2. V lost 2 bases to trimming and J lost 7 bases; unmatched junction nucleotides: 8. CDR3 length equals 15 residues. In germline, CDR1 is MNHNS, CDR2 SASEGT. Here the CDR3 DNA reads TGTGCCAGCAGTGAAACCACGGGAGGAGGTAATGAGCAGTTCTTC. Protein: CASSETTGGGNEQFF.

V gene TRBV3-1 (or the pseudogene TRBV3-2) combines with J gene TRBJ2-1, with a possible D match to TRBD2 (6 bases). Trimming took off 3 bases at V and 10 bases at J, with 10 bases between the two ends. This CDR3 has 12 residues. Germline V lookup: CDR1 LGHDT, CDR2 YNNKEL (reference sequence). The CDR3 coding sequence is TGTGCCAGCAGCCACGGTGCGGGAGAGCAGTTCTTC. Translated, it gives CASSHGAGEQFF.